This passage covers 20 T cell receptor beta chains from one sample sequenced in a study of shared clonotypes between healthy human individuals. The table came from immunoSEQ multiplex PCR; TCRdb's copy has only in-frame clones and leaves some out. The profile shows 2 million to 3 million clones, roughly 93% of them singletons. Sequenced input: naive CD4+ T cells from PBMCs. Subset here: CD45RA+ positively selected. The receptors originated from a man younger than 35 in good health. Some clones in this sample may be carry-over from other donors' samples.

The CDR3 region is CASSETGSGYTF. In DNA form, the CDR3 reads TGTGCCAGCAGTGAAACAGGGTCTGGCTACACCTTC. The chain uses TRBV6-1 and TRBJ1-2, with D perhaps TRBD1 (6 bases). This CDR3 comprises 12 residues. V gave up 2 bases and J gave up 7 bases, with 8 bases separating them. From germline, CDR1 is MNHNS and CDR2 SASEGT.

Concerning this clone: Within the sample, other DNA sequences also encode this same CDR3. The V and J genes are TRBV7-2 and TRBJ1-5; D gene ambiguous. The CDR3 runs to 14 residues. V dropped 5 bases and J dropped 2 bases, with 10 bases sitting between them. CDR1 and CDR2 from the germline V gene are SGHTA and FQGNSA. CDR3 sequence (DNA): TGTGCCAGCAGCCCCCGACGGGGCAATCAGCCCCAGCATTTT. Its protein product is CASSPRRGNQPQHF.

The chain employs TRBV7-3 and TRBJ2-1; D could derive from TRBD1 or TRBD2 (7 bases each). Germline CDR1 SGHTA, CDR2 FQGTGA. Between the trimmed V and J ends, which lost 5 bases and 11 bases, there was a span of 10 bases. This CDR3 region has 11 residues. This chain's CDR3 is CASSQGGQQFF. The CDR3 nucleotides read TGTGCCAGCAGCCAGGGGGGGCAGCAGTTCTTC. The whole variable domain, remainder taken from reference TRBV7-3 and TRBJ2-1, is GAGVSQTPSNKVTEKGKYVELRCDPISGHTALYWYRQSLGQGPEFLIYFQGTGAADDSGLPNDRFFAVRPEGSVSTLKIQRTERGDSAVYLCASSQGGQQFFGPGTRLTVL.

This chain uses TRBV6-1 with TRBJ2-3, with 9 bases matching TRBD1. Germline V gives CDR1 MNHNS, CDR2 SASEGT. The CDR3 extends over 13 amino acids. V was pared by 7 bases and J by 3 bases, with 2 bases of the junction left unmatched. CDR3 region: CASTGQGTDTQYF. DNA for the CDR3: TGTGCCAGCACAGGACAGGGGACAGATACGCAGTATTTT.

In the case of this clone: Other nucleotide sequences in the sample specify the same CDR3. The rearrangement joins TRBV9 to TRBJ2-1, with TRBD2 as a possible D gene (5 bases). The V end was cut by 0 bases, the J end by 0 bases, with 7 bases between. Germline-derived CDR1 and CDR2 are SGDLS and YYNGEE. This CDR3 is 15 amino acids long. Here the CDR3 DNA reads TGTGCCAGCAGCGTAGGAGAGGGCTCCTACAATGAGCAGTTCTTC. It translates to CASSVGEGSYNEQFF.

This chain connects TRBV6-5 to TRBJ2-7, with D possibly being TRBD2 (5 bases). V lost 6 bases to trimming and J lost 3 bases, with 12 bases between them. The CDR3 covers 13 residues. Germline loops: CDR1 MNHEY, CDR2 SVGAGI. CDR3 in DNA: TGTGCCAGCAGCAGCGGTACTAACTACGAGCAGTACTTC. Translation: CASSSGTNYEQYF.

The CDR3 loop reads CASSFKGAGEQYF. In DNA, the CDR3 is TGCGCCAGCAGCTTCAAGGGGGCGGGAGAGCAGTACTTC. J is TRBJ2-7 and V is TRBV5-1, with a tentative D call TRBD1 (7 bases). This CDR3 comprises 13 residues. With 2 bases removed from V and 7 bases from J, the gap between germline ends came to 13 bases. CDR1 is SGHRS and CDR2 is YFSETQ in the germline V gene. The full variable domain, rest sourced from reference TRBV5-1 and TRBJ2-7, is KAGVTQTPRYLIKTRGQQVTLSCSPISGHRSVSWYQQTPGQGLQFLFEYFSETQRNKGNFPGRFSGRQFSNSRSEMNVSTLELGDSALYLCASSFKGAGEQYFGPGTRLTVT.

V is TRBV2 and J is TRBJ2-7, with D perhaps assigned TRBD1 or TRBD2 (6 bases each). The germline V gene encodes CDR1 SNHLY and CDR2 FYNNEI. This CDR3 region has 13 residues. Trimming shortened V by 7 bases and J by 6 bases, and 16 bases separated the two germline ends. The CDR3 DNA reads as TGTGCCAGCAAGGAGGGGGGTAAGGGCGAGCAGTACTTC. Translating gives CASKEGGKGEQYF.

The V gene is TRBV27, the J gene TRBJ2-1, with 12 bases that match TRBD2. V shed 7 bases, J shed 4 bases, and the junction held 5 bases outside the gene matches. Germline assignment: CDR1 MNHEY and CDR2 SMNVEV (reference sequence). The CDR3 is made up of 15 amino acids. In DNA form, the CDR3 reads TGTGCCAGCACCTCTAGCGGGAGGGTTTACAATGAGCAGTTCTTC. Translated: CASTSSGRVYNEQFF.

For the CDR3, the DNA is TGTGCCAGCAGTTTACTGGACCCCGCGAAGACCAAAAACATTCAGTACTTC. Translated, it gives CASSLLDPAKTKNIQYF. The rearrangement links TRBV27 to TRBJ2-4; D is uncertain. The CDR3 covers 17 residues. Germline V lookup: CDR1 MNHEY, CDR2 SMNVEV (reference sequence). Trimming cost V 2 bases and J 2 bases, with 16 bases left between them.

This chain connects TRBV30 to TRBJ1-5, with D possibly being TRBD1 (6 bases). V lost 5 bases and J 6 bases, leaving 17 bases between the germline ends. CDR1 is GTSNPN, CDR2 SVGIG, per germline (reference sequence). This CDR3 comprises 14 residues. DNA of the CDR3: TGTGCCTGGGGGCCTACAGGGTTGGGTCAGCCCCAGCATTTT. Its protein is CAWGPTGLGQPQHF.

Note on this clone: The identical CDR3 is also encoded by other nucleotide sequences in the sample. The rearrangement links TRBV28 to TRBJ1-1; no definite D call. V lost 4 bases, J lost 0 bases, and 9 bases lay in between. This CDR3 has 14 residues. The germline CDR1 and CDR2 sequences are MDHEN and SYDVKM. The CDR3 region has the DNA TGTGCCAGCAGTTCGTCCGGCATGAACACTGAAGCTTTCTTT. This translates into CASSSSGMNTEAFF.

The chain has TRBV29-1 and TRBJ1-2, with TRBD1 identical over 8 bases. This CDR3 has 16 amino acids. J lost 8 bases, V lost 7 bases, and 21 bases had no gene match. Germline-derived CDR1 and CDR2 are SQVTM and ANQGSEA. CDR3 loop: CSAKRTGLQIQKGYTF. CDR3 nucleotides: TGCAGCGCTAAAAGGACAGGGCTACAGATACAAAAAGGCTACACCTTC.

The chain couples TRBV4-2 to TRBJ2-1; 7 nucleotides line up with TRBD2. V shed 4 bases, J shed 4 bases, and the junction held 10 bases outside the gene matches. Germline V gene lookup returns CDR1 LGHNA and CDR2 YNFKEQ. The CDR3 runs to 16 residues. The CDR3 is CASSPSRDYLYNEQFF. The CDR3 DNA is TGTGCCAGCAGCCCGTCCAGGGACTACTTATACAATGAGCAGTTCTTC.

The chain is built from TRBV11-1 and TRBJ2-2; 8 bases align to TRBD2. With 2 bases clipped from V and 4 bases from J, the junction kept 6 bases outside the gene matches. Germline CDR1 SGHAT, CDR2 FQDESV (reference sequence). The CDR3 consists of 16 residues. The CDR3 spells CASSLLAGGSTGELFF. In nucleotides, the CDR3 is TGTGCCAGCAGCTTACTGGCGGGAGGATCCACCGGGGAGCTGTTTTTT.

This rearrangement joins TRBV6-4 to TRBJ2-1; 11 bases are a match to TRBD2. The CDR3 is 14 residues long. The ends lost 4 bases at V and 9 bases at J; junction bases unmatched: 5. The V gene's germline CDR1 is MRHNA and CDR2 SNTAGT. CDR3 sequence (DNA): TGTGCCAGCAGTGGCCTAGCGGGGGGTGGTGAGCAGTTCTTC. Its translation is CASSGLAGGGEQFF.

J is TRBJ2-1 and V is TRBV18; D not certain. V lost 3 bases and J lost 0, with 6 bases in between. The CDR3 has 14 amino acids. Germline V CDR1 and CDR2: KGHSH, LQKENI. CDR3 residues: CASSPALSYNEQFF. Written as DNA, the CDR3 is TGTGCCAGCTCACCGGCCCTCTCCTACAATGAGCAGTTCTTC.

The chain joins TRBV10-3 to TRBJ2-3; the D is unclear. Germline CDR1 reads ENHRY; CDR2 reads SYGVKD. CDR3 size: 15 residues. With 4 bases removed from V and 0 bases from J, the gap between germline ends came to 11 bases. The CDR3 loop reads CAISAFDFSTDTQYF. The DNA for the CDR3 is TGTGCCATCAGTGCGTTCGACTTTAGCACAGATACGCAGTATTTT.

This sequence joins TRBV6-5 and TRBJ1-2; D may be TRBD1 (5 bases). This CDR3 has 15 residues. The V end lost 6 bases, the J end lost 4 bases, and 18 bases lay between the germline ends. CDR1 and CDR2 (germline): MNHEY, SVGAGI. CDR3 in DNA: TGTGCCAGCAGACGAACAGGCCCCTGGGGCTATGGCTACACCTTC. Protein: CASRRTGPWGYGYTF.

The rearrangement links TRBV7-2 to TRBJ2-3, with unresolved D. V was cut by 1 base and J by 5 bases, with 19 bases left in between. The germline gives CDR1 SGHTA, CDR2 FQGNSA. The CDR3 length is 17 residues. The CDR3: CASSLVMVLNGQDTQYF. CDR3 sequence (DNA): TGTGCCAGCAGCTTAGTGATGGTATTAAATGGGCAAGATACGCAGTATTTT.